Each of the 22 T cell receptor beta chains below was sequenced from the same sample in a study of blood T cell repertoires in COVID-19. The data were produced by immunoSEQ multiplex PCR, yet TCRdb's version contains in-frame clones alone and is incomplete. The data hold roughly 200,000 clones, with 76% observed a single time. Sequenced input: peripheral blood. All receptors derive from a woman between 45 and 60 years old with active or convalescent COVID-19.

The J gene is TRBJ1-2, the V gene TRBV6-5; 7 nucleotides line up with TRBD1. Germline V gene sequence: CDR1 MNHEY, CDR2 SVGAGI. The CDR3 sequence is 15 residues long. V was clipped by 5 bases and J by 2 bases; unmatched bases: 8. Here the CDR3 DNA reads TGTGCCAGCAGTCCCGGGACAGCCGGGAACTATGGCTACACCTTC. Translation gives CASSPGTAGNYGYTF.

This clone was recorded once. The chain combines TRBV2 with TRBJ2-4; a weak D match, TRBD2 (6 bases). CDR3 length: 15 amino acids. Trimming left V 6 bases short and J 0 bases short, with 12 bases between. CDR1 SNHLY and CDR2 FYNNEI come from the germline V gene. The CDR3 loop reads CASSPAGLAKNIQYF. CDR3 DNA sequence: TGTGCCAGCAGCCCTGCGGGGCTAGCCAAAAACATTCAGTACTTC. Complete variable domain (other parts from reference TRBV2 and TRBJ2-4): EPEVTQTPSHQVTQMGQEVILRCVPISNHLYFYWYRQILGQKVEFLVSFYNNEISEKSEIFDDQFSVERPDGSNFTLKIRSTKLEDSAMYFCASSPAGLAKNIQYFGAGTRLSVL.

The V call is TRBV30, the J call TRBJ2-1; 8 bases align to TRBD2. V trimming: 1 base; J trimming: 0 bases; junction bases outside the gene matches: 2. This CDR3 comprises 15 residues. Germline V gives CDR1 GTSNPN, CDR2 SVGIG (reference sequence). CDR3 loop: CAWSAGTSSYNEQFF. The CDR3 nucleotides are TGTGCCTGGAGTGCCGGGACTAGCTCCTACAATGAGCAGTTCTTC.

The V gene is TRBV12-3 or TRBV12-4, the J gene TRBJ2-2, with D unclear. This CDR3 is 12 amino acids long. Trimming pared 4 bases from V and 5 bases from J, leaving 5 bases between. The CDR3 bases are TGTGCCAGCAGTTCCCTTACCGGGGAGCTGTTTTTT. Amino acids: CASSSLTGELFF.

This sequence joins TRBV19 and TRBJ2-7; D unclear. Germline V lookup: CDR1 LNHDA, CDR2 SQIVND (reference sequence). The V end lost 5 bases, the J end lost 2 bases, and 13 bases lay between the germline ends. This CDR3 is built from 14 residues. CDR3 region: CASSLPTRPYEQYF. DNA of the CDR3: TGTGCCAGTAGTCTACCCACCAGGCCCTACGAGCAGTACTTC.

The chain carries TRBV6-5 and TRBJ1-2, with TRBD1 matching 7 bases. Germline V CDR1 and CDR2: MNHEY, SVGAGI. With 8 bases clipped from V and 8 bases from J, the junction kept 8 bases outside the gene matches. This CDR3 region has 12 residues. The CDR3 DNA sequence: TGTGCCAGCCGAGACAGGGTGAAGGGCTACACCTTC. This encodes CASRDRVKGYTF.

The chain has TRBV18 and TRBJ1-5, with TRBD1 identical over 9 bases. V lost 4 bases to trimming and J lost 5 bases; unmatched junction nucleotides: 6. The CDR3 length is 15 residues. Germline V gene sequence: CDR1 KGHSH, CDR2 LQKENI. The CDR3 nucleotides are TGTGCCAGCTCACGTACAGGGGGCTGGGATCAGCCCCAGCATTTT. Its translation: CASSRTGGWDQPQHF. Filled out from reference TRBV18 and TRBJ1-5, the complete variable domain reads NAGVMQNPRHLVRRRGQEARLRCSPMKGHSHVYWYRQLPEEGLKFMVYLQKENIIDESGMPKERFSAEFPKEGPSILRIQQVVRGDSAAYFCASSRTGGWDQPQHFGDGTRLSIL.

The chain has TRBV4-3 and TRBJ1-5, with D perhaps TRBD1 (6 bases). Germline V gives CDR1 LGHNA, CDR2 YSLEER. This CDR3 contains 15 residues. Trimming pared 4 bases from V and 5 bases from J, leaving 15 bases between. CDR3 DNA sequence: TGCGCCAGCAGCCTGGAGACAGGCTTAGATCAGCCCCAGCATTTT. Translated: CASSLETGLDQPQHF.

The rearrangement joins TRBV30 to TRBJ1-3; no reliable D call. CDR1 GTSNPN and CDR2 SVGIG come from the germline V gene (reference sequence). V lost 2 bases to trimming and J lost 0 bases, with 8 bases between them. CDR3 length: 14 amino acids. CDR3 DNA: TGTGCCTGGAGTCGAGGTCTCTCTGGAAACACCATATATTTT. Encoded protein: CAWSRGLSGNTIYF.

This clone was observed once. The chain uses TRBV6-5 and TRBJ1-2, with TRBD1 matching over 7 bases. The CDR3 spans 14 residues. Per the germline V gene, CDR1 is MNHEY and CDR2 is SVGAGI. Unmatched junction bases numbered 7, after V lost 6 bases and J lost 3 bases. CDR3 in amino acids: CASRKPGTDYGYTF. The DNA for the CDR3 is TGTGCCAGCAGGAAACCCGGGACAGACTATGGCTACACCTTC.

J is TRBJ1-2 and V is TRBV6-5; D is unclear. Germline values: CDR1 MNHEY, CDR2 SVGAGI. The V end was cut by 6 bases, the J end by 6 bases, with 14 bases between. This CDR3 is built from 13 residues. The CDR3 region has the DNA TGTGCCAGCAGAGGAGGACCCGTGGATGGCTACACCTTC. Amino acids: CASRGGPVDGYTF.

The rearrangement uses TRBV5-4 and TRBJ2-2, with 7 nucleotides matching TRBD2. Unmatched junction bases numbered 4, after V lost 0 bases and J lost 5 bases. This CDR3 has 15 amino acids. CDR1 is SGHNT and CDR2 is YYREEE in the germline V gene (reference sequence). DNA of the CDR3: TGTGCCAGCAGCTTGGGCGGGAGCCGGACCGGGGAGCTGTTTTTT. Protein sequence: CASSLGGSRTGELFF.

This clone has a handful of counts. The chain carries TRBV7-8 and TRBJ1-4; 7 nucleotides agree with TRBD1. The CDR3 contains 15 residues. CDR1 is SGHVS, CDR2 FQNEAQ, per germline. Trimming cost V 5 bases and J 14 bases; bases outside gene matches: 17. The CDR3 sequence is CASSPKDRRRHWLFF. The CDR3 coding sequence is TGTGCCAGCAGCCCTAAGGACAGGAGGCGACATTGGCTGTTTTTT.

The chain joins TRBV3-1 (or the pseudogene TRBV3-2) to TRBJ1-3, with 7 nucleotides matching TRBD1. This CDR3 is 16 amino acids long. Germline V lookup: CDR1 LGHDT, CDR2 YNNKEL (reference sequence). V shed 4 bases and J 2 bases; nucleotides not matched to a gene: 8. The CDR3 DNA reads TGTGCCAGCAGCCCGGGACGGCAGGGGGCTGGAAACACCATATATTTT. Encoded protein: CASSPGRQGAGNTIYF.

The V gene is TRBV3-1 (or the pseudogene TRBV3-2), the J gene TRBJ2-2, with 12 bases fitting TRBD2. The CDR3 sequence is 18 residues long. Per germline, CDR1 LGHDT and CDR2 YNNKEL (reference sequence). V lost 0 bases to trimming and J lost 7 bases; unmatched junction nucleotides: 9. CDR3 sequence reads: CASSQETSGGHRGGELFF. For the CDR3, the DNA is TGTGCCAGCAGCCAAGAAACTAGCGGGGGGCACAGGGGCGGGGAGCTGTTTTTT.

The gene calls are TRBV4-2 and TRBJ1-2; D remains unclear. Trimming removed 1 base from V and 2 bases from J, with 11 bases in between. CDR1 LGHNA and CDR2 YNFKEQ come from the germline V gene. The CDR3 has 15 amino acids. As DNA, the CDR3 is TGTGCCAGCAGCCAAGCGGCAGGATCAAACTATGGCTACACCTTC. It codes for CASSQAAGSNYGYTF.

The chain couples TRBV18 to TRBJ1-2, with D unclear. Germline V gene sequence: CDR1 KGHSH, CDR2 LQKENI. The CDR3 has 13 residues. The germline V and J ends were trimmed by 0 bases and 2 bases, with 4 bases remaining between them. Written as DNA, the CDR3 is TGTGCCAGCTCACCACCCGGGAACTATGGCTACACCTTC. Protein: CASSPPGNYGYTF.

V usage is TRBV7-9 and J usage is TRBJ2-7; TRBD2 agrees at 8 bases. Germline-derived CDR1 and CDR2 are SEHNR and FQNEAQ (reference sequence). Trimming at V came to 3 bases and at J to 7 bases, leaving 8 bases not matched to a gene. CDR3 length equals 14 residues. The CDR3 sequence is CASSFTAGETEQYF. The CDR3 DNA is TGTGCCAGCAGCTTTACAGCGGGGGAGACTGAGCAGTACTTC.

The V and J genes are TRBV6-2 or TRBV6-3 and TRBJ2-7; perhaps TRBD2 as D (6 bases). CDR3 size: 17 residues. The ends were cut back, 3 bases at V and 1 base at J, with 19 bases in the middle. The germline V gene encodes CDR1 MNHEY and CDR2 SVGEGT. The CDR3 here is CASSYRGIFLPSYEQYF. In DNA form, the CDR3 reads TGTGCCAGCAGTTATCGGGGGATCTTCCTACCTTCCTACGAGCAGTACTTC.

The gene calls are TRBV18 and TRBJ1-3; 8 bases line up with TRBD1. The length of the CDR3 is 17 residues. Germline loops: CDR1 KGHSH, CDR2 LQKENI. The V gene end was trimmed by 1 base and the J gene end by 2 bases; junction bases not matched to a gene: 7. The CDR3 sequence is CASSPLGQGRAGNTIYF. The CDR3 DNA reads as TGTGCCAGCTCACCACTCGGACAGGGAAGGGCTGGAAACACCATATATTTT.

The sample holds a few counts of this clone. This chain links TRBV29-1 with TRBJ2-6; tentative D call: TRBD2 (5 bases). The CDR3 length is 15 residues. The germline V and J ends were trimmed by 0 bases and 4 bases, with 10 bases remaining between them. Germline V gene sequence: CDR1 SQVTM, CDR2 ANQGSEA. The CDR3 here is CSVEDLGRGANVLTF. In nucleotides, the CDR3 is TGCAGCGTTGAAGATCTTGGGAGAGGGGCCAACGTCCTGACTTTC.

This chain uses TRBV11-2 with TRBJ2-1; D is perhaps TRBD2 (6 bases). In germline, CDR1 is SGHAT, CDR2 FQNNGV. V lost 5 bases and J 8 bases, leaving 13 bases between the germline ends. This CDR3 has 13 residues. CDR3 in DNA: TGTGCCAGCAGCCAAGCGGGTTACGATGAGCAGTTCTTC. Its translation: CASSQAGYDEQFF.